This is a list of T cell receptor beta chains from one sample in a study of lymphopenia after photon versus proton radiotherapy. Data came from immunoSEQ multiplex PCR; TCRdb stores just in-frame clones and leaves some out. Of around 26,000 clones listed, about 82% were seen once; the top ten hold about 20%. The material sequenced was peripheral blood, taken from a patient treated with proton-based radiotherapy. The receptors stem from a woman between 65 and 79 years old with pancreatic cancer. Each CDR3 is given with its conserved first and last residue. The order of the fields is clone size, V gene, J gene, D gene, CDR3 protein, CDR3 DNA. A D gene is named only where the DNA matches it firmly. Only part of the rows carry a size: once, few, many, or a class if the clone is expanded.

-	TRBV4-1	TRBJ2-6	TRBD1	CASSQARQGSDAGANVLTF	TGCGCCAGCAGCCAAGCCCGACAGGGTTCAGATGCTGGGGCCAACGTCCTGACTTTC
few	TRBV28	TRBJ2-7	-	CASSFQNYEQYF	TGTGCCAGCAGTTTCCAGAACTACGAGCAGTACTTC
-	TRBV7-2	TRBJ2-7	-	CASSLDQESPYEQYF	TGTGCCAGCAGCTTAGACCAAGAGAGCCCCTACGAGCAGTACTTC
-	TRBV10-3	TRBJ2-7	TRBD1	CAISESGTAYEQYF	TGTGCCATCAGTGAGTCGGGGACAGCCTACGAGCAGTACTTC
-	TRBV19	TRBJ1-1	-	CASKQDLRTEAFF	TGTGCCAGTAAACAGGATCTACGGACTGAAGCTTTCTTT
-	TRBV7-3	TRBJ2-2	TRBD2	CASSPWTSGSTGTGELFF	TGTGCCAGCAGCCCCTGGACTAGCGGGAGCACAGGCACCGGGGAGCTGTTTTTT
-	TRBV18	TRBJ2-1	-	CASSPLGSSYNEQFF	TGTGCCAGCTCACCCTTAGGGAGCTCCTACAATGAGCAGTTCTTC
-	TRBV10-1	TRBJ2-1	TRBD2	CASSEWDWTSGIDEQFF	TGCGCCAGCAGTGAGTGGGACTGGACTAGCGGGATTGATGAGCAGTTCTTC
-	TRBV28	TRBJ2-7	-	CASSFPRAWYEQYF	TGTGCCAGCAGTTTTCCCAGGGCGTGGTACGAGCAGTACTTC
-	TRBV18	TRBJ1-2	TRBD1	CASSPSQGAEGYTF	TGTGCCAGCTCACCATCACAGGGGGCAGAGGGCTACACCTTC
-	TRBV28	TRBJ1-5	-	CASRSSSQPQHF	TGTGCCAGCAGGTCATCCTCTCAGCCCCAGCATTTT
-	TRBV18	TRBJ2-5	-	CASSPGHQETQYF	TGTGCCAGCTCGCCGGGACACCAAGAGACCCAGTACTTC
-	TRBV6-6	TRBJ2-4	-	CASSFHEVAKNIQYF	TGTGCCAGCAGCTTTCATGAAGTCGCCAAAAACATTCAGTACTTC
once	TRBV6-1	TRBJ2-7	-	CASSETRDTELSNF	TGTGCCAGCAGCGAGACCCGGGACACCGAGCTTTCGAACTTC
-	TRBV18	TRBJ2-1	TRBD2	CASSPSGSAYNEQFF	TGTGCCAGCTCACCAAGCGGGAGCGCCTACAATGAGCAGTTCTTC
-	TRBV7-3	TRBJ1-5	-	CASSPTFRAGQPQHF	TGTGCCAGCAGCCCTACGTTTAGGGCGGGTCAGCCCCAGCATTTT
-	TRBV15	TRBJ1-4	-	CATSSMGAAPNEKLFF	TGTGCCACCAGCTCCATGGGAGCGGCGCCTAATGAAAAACTGTTTTTT
-	TRBV4-1	TRBJ2-1	TRBD2	CASSPGAGGHNEQFF	TGCGCCAGCAGCCCCGGTGCGGGAGGACACAATGAGCAGTTCTTC
-	TRBV19	TRBJ2-1	-	CASSDPGLINNEQFF	TGTGCCAGTAGTGACCCGGGACTCATAAACAATGAGCAGTTCTTC
-	TRBV28	TRBJ1-4	-	CASSLQGTGPHEKLFF	TGTGCCAGCAGTTTACAGGGGACGGGGCCTCATGAAAAACTGTTTTTT
-	TRBV7-3	TRBJ2-1	TRBD2	CASSLDGGRANEQFF	TGTGCCAGCAGCTTAGACGGCGGGAGGGCGAATGAGCAGTTCTTC
-	TRBV7-6	TRBJ2-7	-	CASSPSSALGYEQYF	TGTGCCAGCAGCCCCTCGTCTGCACTGGGCTACGAGCAGTACTTC
-	TRBV9	TRBJ2-2	-	CASSVGLMNTGELFF	TGTGCCAGCAGCGTGGGACTGATGAACACCGGGGAGCTGTTTTTT
-	TRBV7-9	TRBJ2-7	TRBD2	CASSPGLAGVHEQYF	TGTGCCAGCAGCCCCGGACTAGCGGGAGTCCACGAGCAGTACTTC
-	TRBV5-4	TRBJ2-1	-	CASSGGQSSYNEQFF	TGTGCCAGCAGCGGGGGCCAGAGCTCCTACAATGAGCAGTTCTTC
-	TRBV5-1	TRBJ1-1	-	CASSPGERNTEAFF	TGCGCCAGCAGTCCCGGGGAAAGGAACACTGAAGCTTTCTTT
-	TRBV9	TRBJ2-5	TRBD2	CASSAYGLAVQETQYF	TGTGCCAGCAGCGCCTATGGACTAGCGGTCCAAGAGACCCAGTACTTC
few	TRBV9	TRBJ1-2	-	CASSAGGNTNYGYTF	TGTGCCAGCAGCGCCGGGGGAAACACTAACTATGGCTACACCTTC
-	TRBV29-1	TRBJ1-2	-	CSVEDGYGYTF	TGCAGCGTTGAAGACGGTTATGGCTACACCTTC
-	TRBV28	TRBJ2-5	-	CASSRIGKQTQYF	TGTGCCAGCAGTCGTATAGGGAAGCAGACCCAGTACTTC
-	TRBV4-3	TRBJ2-1	TRBD2	CASSQDRTSGRAWGNEQFF	TGCGCCAGCAGCCAAGATCGGACTAGCGGGAGGGCCTGGGGCAATGAGCAGTTCTTC
-	TRBV9	TRBJ2-5	-	CASSVVPGVETQYF	TGTGCCAGCAGCGTAGTGCCAGGGGTAGAGACCCAGTACTTC
few	TRBV28	TRBJ1-2	-	CASITQGSNYGYTF	TGTGCCAGCATCACACAGGGTTCTAACTATGGCTACACCTTC
-	TRBV19	TRBJ2-2	TRBD2	CASTPLGEGRRGTGELFF	TGTGCCAGTACCCCGCTGGGGGAGGGACGCCGGGGCACCGGGGAGCTGTTTTTT
-	TRBV30	TRBJ2-5	TRBD2	CAWEETVAGIGETQYF	TGTGCCTGGGAGGAGACCGTAGCGGGAATAGGGGAGACCCAGTACTTC
-	TRBV27	TRBJ2-1	-	CASSLPPSSVQFF	TGTGCCAGCAGTTTACCCCCCTCTAGTGTTCAGTTCTTC
few	TRBV7-6	TRBJ2-2	-	CASSLDASNTGELFF	TGTGCCAGCAGCTTGGACGCCTCGAACACCGGGGAGCTGTTTTTT
-	TRBV7-9	TRBJ1-1	-	CASTPREFGTEAFF	TGTGCCAGCACCCCCAGGGAATTTGGCACTGAAGCTTTCTTT
-	TRBV7-9	TRBJ1-2	-	CASSLSVVPPPGDTF	TGTGCCAGCAGCTTATCAGTTGTTCCCCCCCCTGGAGACACCTTC
-	TRBV28	TRBJ1-1	-	CASSLAGGTEAFF	TGTGCCAGCAGTTTAGCGGGAGGCACTGAAGCTTTCTTT
-	TRBV11-2	TRBJ2-7	-	CASSLDSRNHEQYF	TGTGCCAGCAGCTTAGATAGTAGGAACCACGAGCAGTACTTC
-	TRBV28	TRBJ1-2	-	CASSSKPAYGYTF	TGTGCCAGCAGTTCTAAACCAGCCTATGGCTACACCTTC
-	TRBV10-3	TRBJ2-5	-	CAISGGSETQYF	TGTGCCATCAGTGGGGGCTCGGAGACCCAGTACTTC
-	TRBV5-1	TRBJ2-5	TRBD1	CASRRTGAGETQYF	TGCGCCAGCAGGCGGACAGGGGCGGGAGAGACCCAGTACTTC
-	TRBV7-6	TRBJ2-5	TRBD2	CASSALSGRVQETQYF	TGTGCCAGCAGCGCCCTAAGCGGGAGGGTTCAAGAGACCCAGTACTTC
-	TRBV7-2	TRBJ2-1	-	CASSTGRPHNEQFF	TGTGCCAGCAGTACAGGGCGTCCCCACAATGAGCAGTTCTTC
-	TRBV14	TRBJ2-5	-	CASSQERGRKVSETQYF	TGTGCCAGCAGCCAAGAAAGGGGAAGGAAGGTGTCCGAGACCCAGTACTTC
-	TRBV27	TRBJ2-3	TRBD1	CASSFRTGAGTDTQYF	TGTGCCAGCAGTTTCAGGACAGGGGCGGGCACAGATACGCAGTATTTT
few	TRBV28	TRBJ2-2	-	CASSFEGVGELFF	TGTGCCAGCAGTTTCGAGGGGGTCGGGGAGCTGTTTTTT
-	TRBV7-9	TRBJ2-5	TRBD2	CASSKGTSGGGTQYF	TGTGCCAGCAGCAAAGGGACTAGCGGGGGCGGGACCCAGTACTTC
-	TRBV27	TRBJ1-1	-	CASSYDVDTEAFF	TGTGCCAGCAGTTACGATGTGGACACTGAAGCTTTCTTT